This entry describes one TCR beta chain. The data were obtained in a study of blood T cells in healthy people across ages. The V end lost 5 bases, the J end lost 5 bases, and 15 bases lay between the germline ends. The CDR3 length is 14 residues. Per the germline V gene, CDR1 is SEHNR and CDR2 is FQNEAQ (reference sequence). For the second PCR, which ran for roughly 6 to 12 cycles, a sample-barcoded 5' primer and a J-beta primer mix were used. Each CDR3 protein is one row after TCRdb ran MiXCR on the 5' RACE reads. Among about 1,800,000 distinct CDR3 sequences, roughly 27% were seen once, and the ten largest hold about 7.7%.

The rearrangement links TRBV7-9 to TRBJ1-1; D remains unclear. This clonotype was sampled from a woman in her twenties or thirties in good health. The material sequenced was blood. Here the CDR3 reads CASSRETRKTEAFF. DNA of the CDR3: TGTGCCAGCAGCCGGGAGACGCGGAAGACTGAAGCTTTCTTT. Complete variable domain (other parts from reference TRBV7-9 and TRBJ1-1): DTGVSQNPRHKITKRGQNVTFRCDPISEHNRLYWYRQTLGQGPEFLTYFQNEAQLEKSRLLSDRFSAERPKGSFSTLEIQRTEQGDSAMYLCASSRETRKTEAFFGQGTRLTVV.